What follows are 15 T cell receptor beta chains derived from one specimen sequenced in a study of T cells in narcolepsy. The protocol was immunoSEQ multiplex PCR, while the TCRdb copy is restricted to in-frame clones and leaves out a portion. The table has approximately 17,000 clones, over 55% seen once. Sequencing was performed on CD45RA- memory CD8+ T cells from PBMCs. Receptor source: a human donor with narcolepsy.

The chain has TRBV5-6 and TRBJ2-7; 11 positions agree with TRBD1. Germline V gives CDR1 SGHDT, CDR2 YYEEEE. The J segment lost 0 bases and the V segment lost 4 bases, leaving 12 bases of the junction unmatched. The CDR3 totals 18 residues. The CDR3 loop is CASSPGTGGDTNSYEQYF. Written as DNA, the CDR3 is TGTGCCAGCAGCCCGGGGACAGGGGGTGACACGAACTCCTACGAGCAGTACTTC. Full variable domain (remainder filled in from reference TRBV5-6 and TRBJ2-7): DAGVTQSPTHLIKTRGQQVTLRCSPKSGHDTVSWYQQALGQGPQFIFQYYEEEERQRGNFPDRFSGHQFPNYSSELNVNALLLGDSALYLCASSPGTGGDTNSYEQYFGPGTRLTVT.

This clone was seen just once. This chain joins TRBV7-9 and TRBJ1-4; D possibly corresponds to TRBD1 (6 bases). Germline loops: CDR1 SEHNR, CDR2 FQNEAQ (reference sequence). The length of the CDR3 is 15 residues. Trimming took 3 bases from V and 3 from J, leaving 11 bases between them. The CDR3 loop is CASSLTGSANEKLFF. DNA for the CDR3: TGTGCCAGCAGCTTGACAGGTTCAGCTAATGAAAAACTGTTTTTT.

This chain links TRBV9 with TRBJ2-1; 13 bases map to TRBD2. V lost 0 bases to trimming and J lost 10 bases; unmatched junction nucleotides: 7. This CDR3 region has 16 residues. Germline V gene data show CDR1 as SGDLS and CDR2 as YYNGEE. DNA of the CDR3: TGTGCCAGCAGCGTAGGGCGGGGACTAGCGGGACTCGAGCAGTTCTTC. This gives the protein CASSVGRGLAGLEQFF.

There are a few counts of this clone. V gene TRBV29-1 combines with J gene TRBJ2-1; D is ambiguous. Trimming took 6 bases from V and 6 from J, leaving 9 bases between them. From germline, CDR1 is SQVTM and CDR2 ANQGSEA. The CDR3 has 11 amino acids. CDR3: CSVGMGNEQFF. CDR3 coding DNA: TGCAGCGTGGGGATGGGCAATGAGCAGTTCTTC.

This clone turned up a few times. The chain recombines TRBV6-5 with TRBJ2-3, with a weak D call TRBD2 (9 bases). The ends were cut back, 7 bases at V and 5 bases at J, with 19 bases in the middle. The CDR3 runs 15 residues. Germline lookup yields CDR1 MNHEY and CDR2 SVGAGI. The CDR3 bases are TGTGCCAGCAAGTTGGCTAGCGGGACAGGAGATACGCAGTATTTT. Its protein is CASKLASGTGDTQYF.

The chain is built from TRBV16 and TRBJ1-5; maybe TRBD1 (5 bases). V was cut by 0 bases and J by 0 bases, with 18 bases left in between. The germline V gene encodes CDR1 KGHSY and CDR2 FQNENV. This CDR3 spans 19 amino acids. CDR3 nucleotides: TGTGCCAGCAGCCAATCGATGGGAGGGAGGGACCTTAGCAATCAGCCCCAGCATTTT. Amino acids: CASSQSMGGRDLSNQPQHF.

The chain links TRBV14 to TRBJ2-2, with TRBD1 identical over 9 bases. The germline V gene has CDR1 SGHDN and CDR2 FVKESK. With V trimmed by 4 bases and J by 6 bases, 12 bases remained unmatched. CDR3 length equals 17 residues. As DNA, the CDR3 is TGTGCCAGCAGCCTTATACCGGGACAGGGTCTATCCGGGGAGCTGTTTTTT. This translates into CASSLIPGQGLSGELFF.

This clone was observed a few times. The CDR3 region is CASSYSMSLAGDEQFF. CDR3 sequence (DNA): TGTGCCAGCAGTTACTCGATGAGTCTGGCGGGAGATGAGCAGTTCTTC. The chain is built from TRBV6-5 and TRBJ2-1; 7 nucleotides line up with TRBD2. Germline CDR1 and CDR2: MNHEY and SVGAGI. The CDR3 length is 16 residues. With 0 bases clipped from V and 8 bases from J, the junction kept 10 bases outside the gene matches.

The J gene is TRBJ1-5, the V gene TRBV27, with TRBD1 matching over 12 bases. Per the germline V gene, CDR1 is MNHEY and CDR2 is SMNVEV (reference sequence). The junction had 9 bases not matched to a gene; V was cut back by 10 bases and J by 5 bases. The CDR3 is 15 residues long. CDR3 protein: CATAGGQGAYQPQHF. CDR3 in DNA: TGTGCCACGGCCGGGGGACAGGGGGCTTATCAGCCCCAGCATTTT.

The chain carries TRBV9 and TRBJ2-7; 12 bases align to TRBD2. The CDR3 spans 15 residues. V lost 4 bases and J lost 7; bases outside the gene matches: 9. Germline V gene data show CDR1 as SGDLS and CDR2 as YYNGEE. Here the CDR3 reads CASSPRLAGAEEQYF. The DNA for the CDR3 is TGTGCCAGCAGCCCCCGACTAGCGGGAGCGGAAGAGCAGTACTTC.

This chain links TRBV6-5 with TRBJ1-6; TRBD1 is a possible D gene (6 bases). CDR3 length: 13 amino acids. V was cut by 8 bases and J by 10 bases, with 15 bases left in between. In germline, CDR1 is MNHEY, CDR2 SVGAGI. In DNA form, the CDR3 reads TGTGCCAGCGGCGGGGGCGGTTTATCACCCCTCCACTTT. Its translation is CASGGGGLSPLHF.

This chain joins TRBV27 and TRBJ2-1; 9 bases align to TRBD2. Germline lookup yields CDR1 MNHEY and CDR2 SMNVEV (reference sequence). This CDR3 contains 14 residues. V trimming: 7 bases; J trimming: 8 bases; junction bases outside the gene matches: 9. The CDR3 spells CASTPASGTHEQFF. DNA of the CDR3: TGTGCCAGCACCCCGGCTAGCGGGACCCATGAGCAGTTCTTC.

V gene TRBV5-1 combines with J gene TRBJ2-1, with D hard to call. V was shortened by 0 bases and J by 2 bases, with 6 bases between the two germline ends. Germline V CDR1 and CDR2: SGHRS, YFSETQ. The length of the CDR3 is 14 residues. The CDR3 region is CASSLEQTYNEQFF. DNA for the CDR3: TGCGCCAGCAGCTTGGAACAGACCTACAATGAGCAGTTCTTC. Drawing the rest from reference TRBV5-1 and TRBJ2-1, the complete variable domain is KAGVTQTPRYLIKTRGQQVTLSCSPISGHRSVSWYQQTPGQGLQFLFEYFSETQRNKGNFPGRFSGRQFSNSRSEMNVSTLELGDSALYLCASSLEQTYNEQFFGPGTRLTVL.

The CDR3 nucleotides are TGTGCCAGCAGCGTATTCGGCGACCTCACAGATACGCAGTATTTT. Translated, it gives CASSVFGDLTDTQYF. The chain is built from TRBV9 and TRBJ2-3, with D unresolved. The CDR3 length is 15 residues. The germline V gene has CDR1 SGDLS and CDR2 YYNGEE. Trimming removed 1 base at V and 2 bases at J, with 11 bases between.

V is TRBV2 and J is TRBJ1-4; perhaps TRBD1 as D (6 bases). V was clipped by 5 bases and J by 0 bases, with 16 bases between them. Germline V gene lookup returns CDR1 SNHLY and CDR2 FYNNEI. The CDR3 totals 17 residues. In DNA form, the CDR3 reads TGTGCCAGCAGTCTTGGTGTGGGACAAGCAACTAATGAAAAACTGTTTTTT. Protein sequence: CASSLGVGQATNEKLFF.